These 10 T cell receptor beta chains share one sample of origin, sequenced in a study of PD-1 blockade in classical Hodgkin lymphoma. Every patient experienced relapse after autologous stem cell transplantation, and brentuximab vedotin exposure varied. Clones were read by immunoSEQ multiplex PCR, and TCRdb kept only the in-frame ones, dropping some. In the table there are almost 100,000 clones, just under 95% of which are singletons. Specimen: peripheral blood mononuclear cells (PBMCs), collected at baseline. All receptors derive from a human donor with classical Hodgkin lymphoma.

The gene calls are TRBV19 and TRBJ2-5; 15 nucleotides agree with TRBD2. V was pared by 6 bases and J by 0 bases, with 11 bases of the junction left unmatched. This CDR3 has 19 residues. Per the germline V gene, CDR1 is LNHDA and CDR2 is SQIVND (reference sequence). The CDR3 loop is CASRREGLAGGGYQETQYF. The CDR3 DNA reads as TGTGCCAGTAGACGCGAGGGACTAGCGGGAGGAGGGTACCAAGAGACCCAGTACTTC. Variable domain in full (rest from reference TRBV19 and TRBJ2-5): DGGITQSPKYLFRKEGQNVTLSCEQNLNHDAMYWYRQDPGQGLRLIYYSQIVNDFQKGDIAEGYSVSREKKESFPLTVTSAQKNPTAFYLCASRREGLAGGGYQETQYFGPGTRLLVL.

This sequence joins TRBV11-2 and TRBJ2-7, with a possible D match to TRBD1 (5 bases). Trimming stripped 0 bases from V and 6 bases from J, with 15 bases between. This CDR3 contains 15 residues. Per germline, CDR1 SGHAT and CDR2 FQNNGV. The CDR3 loop is CASSLDSGLGLEQYF. The CDR3 DNA follows: TGTGCCAGCAGCTTAGATTCAGGGTTGGGGCTCGAGCAGTACTTC.

V is TRBV28 and J is TRBJ2-5, with 9 bases fitting TRBD1. The junction had 7 bases not matched to a gene; V was cut back by 6 bases and J by 5 bases. The CDR3 is made up of 14 amino acids. Germline V CDR1 and CDR2: MDHEN, SYDVKM. Written as DNA, the CDR3 is TGTGCCAGCAGGTTGGACAGGGGCGCCGAGACCCAGTACTTC. Translation gives CASRLDRGAETQYF.

This clone was recorded a few times. The chain links TRBV10-3 to TRBJ1-2; 8 bases map to TRBD1. CDR1 is ENHRY and CDR2 is SYGVKD in the germline V gene. Trimming removed 8 bases from V and 8 bases from J; junction bases left unmatched: 10. The CDR3 totals 13 residues. This CDR3 reads CAIGPDRASGYTF. The DNA of the CDR3 is TGTGCCATCGGACCGGACAGGGCTTCGGGCTACACCTTC.

V usage is TRBV6-6 and J usage is TRBJ2-7, with D tentatively TRBD1 (7 bases). V was shortened by 11 bases and J by 6 bases, with 23 bases between the two germline ends. The length of the CDR3 is 14 residues. The germline CDR1 and CDR2 sequences are MNHNY and SVGAGI (reference sequence). The CDR3 DNA sequence: TGTGCCGGAGGGGGCGCTGAAGGTGTCGGCGAGCAGTACTTC. This gives the protein CAGGGAEGVGEQYF.

The chain uses TRBV19 and TRBJ2-3; D might be TRBD1 (6 bases). The CDR3 has 16 residues. The ends were cut back, 3 bases at V and 2 bases at J, with 15 bases in the middle. The germline V gene encodes CDR1 LNHDA and CDR2 SQIVND (reference sequence). CDR3 sequence: CASSMDRDTYTDTQYF. DNA of the CDR3: TGTGCCAGTAGTATGGACCGGGACACCTACACAGATACGCAGTATTTT.

The V gene is TRBV13, the J gene TRBJ2-7, with TRBD1 matching 8 bases. The CDR3 is made up of 16 amino acids. With 7 bases clipped from V and 0 bases from J, the junction kept 11 bases outside the gene matches. CDR1 and CDR2 from the germline V gene are PRHDT and FYEKMQ (reference sequence). The CDR3 reads CASTQTPDRGSYEQYF. CDR3 bases: TGTGCCAGCACCCAGACCCCTGACAGGGGCTCCTACGAGCAGTACTTC.

In DNA form, the CDR3 reads TGCGCCAGCAGCTTACTACGTAATTTCGGCGAGCAGTACTTC. It translates to CASSLLRNFGEQYF. V and J are TRBV4-1 and TRBJ2-7; D is unresolved. Trimming took 5 bases from V and 6 from J, leaving 17 bases between them. Germline V lookup: CDR1 MGHRA, CDR2 YSYEKL. This CDR3 is 14 amino acids long.

The V gene is TRBV9, the J gene TRBJ2-1; TRBD2 aligns across 10 bases. CDR1 is SGDLS, CDR2 YYNGEE, per germline. This CDR3 is 19 amino acids long. After removal of 3 bases from V and 0 bases from J, the junction contained 12 bases not matched to a gene. The CDR3 reads CASSALPLAGDFSYNEQFF. The CDR3 nucleotides are TGTGCCAGCAGCGCCCTTCCCCTAGCGGGAGATTTCTCCTACAATGAGCAGTTCTTC.

This chain joins TRBV5-6 and TRBJ2-3; a weak D match, TRBD1 (5 bases). The CDR3 consists of 15 residues. Germline assignment: CDR1 SGHDT and CDR2 YYEEEE. V gave up 2 bases and J gave up 4 bases, with 14 bases separating them. The DNA for the CDR3 is TGTGCCAGCAGCTTCGTACAGGTTAGGGCAGATACGCAGTATTTT. This sequence encodes CASSFVQVRADTQYF. Full variable domain (missing parts from reference TRBV5-6 and TRBJ2-3): DAGVTQSPTHLIKTRGQQVTLRCSPKSGHDTVSWYQQALGQGPQFIFQYYEEEERQRGNFPDRFSGHQFPNYSSELNVNALLLGDSALYLCASSFVQVRADTQYFGPGTRLTVL.